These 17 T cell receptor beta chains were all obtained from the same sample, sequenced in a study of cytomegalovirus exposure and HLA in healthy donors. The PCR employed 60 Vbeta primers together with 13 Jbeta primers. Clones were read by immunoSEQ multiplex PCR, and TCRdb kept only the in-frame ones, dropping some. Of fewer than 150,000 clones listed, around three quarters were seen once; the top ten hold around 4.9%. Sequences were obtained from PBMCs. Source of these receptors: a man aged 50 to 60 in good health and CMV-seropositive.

The CDR3, as DNA: TGTGCCAGCAGCGCCGGACAGGGGGGTTTCGGCTATGGCTACACCTTC. This gives the protein CASSAGQGGFGYGYTF. The chain uses TRBV5-6 and TRBJ1-2, with TRBD1 identical over 10 bases. Germline V CDR1 and CDR2: SGHDT, YYEEEE. The CDR3 runs to 16 residues. Losses at the gene ends were 4 bases for V and 4 bases for J; bases not matched to a gene: 10.

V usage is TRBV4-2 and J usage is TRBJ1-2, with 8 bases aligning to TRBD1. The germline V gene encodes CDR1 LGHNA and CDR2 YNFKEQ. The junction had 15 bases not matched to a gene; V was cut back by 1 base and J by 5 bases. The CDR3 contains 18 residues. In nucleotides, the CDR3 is TGTGCCAGCAGCCAAGCGGTGTCTCAGGGGGCAAAAGGGTATGGCTACACCTTC. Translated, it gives CASSQAVSQGAKGYGYTF.

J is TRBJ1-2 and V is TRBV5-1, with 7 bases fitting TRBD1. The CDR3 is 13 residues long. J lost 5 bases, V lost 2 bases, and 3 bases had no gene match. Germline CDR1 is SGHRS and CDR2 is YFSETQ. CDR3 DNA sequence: TGCGCCAGCAGCTTACAGACAGGGTATGGCTACACCTTC. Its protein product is CASSLQTGYGYTF.

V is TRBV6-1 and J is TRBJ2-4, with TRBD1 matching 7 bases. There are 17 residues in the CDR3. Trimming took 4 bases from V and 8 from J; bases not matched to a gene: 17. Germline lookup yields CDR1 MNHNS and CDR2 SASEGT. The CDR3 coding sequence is TGTGCCAGCAGTGCCGAGGGTGTAGGGGGCGGTTTTGACATTCAGTACTTC. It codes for CASSAEGVGGGFDIQYF.

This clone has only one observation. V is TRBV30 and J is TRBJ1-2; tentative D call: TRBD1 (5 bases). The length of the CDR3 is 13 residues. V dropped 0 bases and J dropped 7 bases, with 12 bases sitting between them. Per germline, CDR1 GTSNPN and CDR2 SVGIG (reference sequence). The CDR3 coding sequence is TGTGCCTGGAGTGTAACGGCGGGGGGTGGCTACACCTTC. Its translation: CAWSVTAGGGYTF. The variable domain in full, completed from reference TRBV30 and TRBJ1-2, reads SQTIHQWPATLVQPVGSPLSLECTVEGTSNPNLYWYRQAAGRGLQLLFYSVGIGQISSEVPQNLSASRPQDRQFILSSKKLLLSDSGFYLCAWSVTAGGGYTFGSGTRLTVV.

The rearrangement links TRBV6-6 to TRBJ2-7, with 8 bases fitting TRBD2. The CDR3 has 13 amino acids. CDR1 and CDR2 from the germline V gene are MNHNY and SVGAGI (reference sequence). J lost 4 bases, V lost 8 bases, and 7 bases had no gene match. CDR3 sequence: CASGAGVLYEQYF. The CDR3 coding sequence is TGTGCCAGCGGAGCGGGAGTTTTATACGAGCAGTACTTC.

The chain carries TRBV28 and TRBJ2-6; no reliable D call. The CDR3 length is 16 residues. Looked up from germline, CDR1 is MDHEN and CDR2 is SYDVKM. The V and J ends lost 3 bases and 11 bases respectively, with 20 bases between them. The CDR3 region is CASSFEAPHRTHVLTF. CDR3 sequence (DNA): TGTGCCAGCAGTTTCGAGGCGCCGCACCGAACGCACGTCCTGACTTTC.

The DNA for the CDR3 is TGTGCCACCCGGTTCAGGACAGACCAAGAGACCCAGTACTTC. It codes for CATRFRTDQETQYF. The chain joins TRBV18 to TRBJ2-5; tentative D call: TRBD1 (6 bases). The CDR3 runs 14 residues. Trimming shortened V by 10 bases and J by 0 bases, and 15 bases separated the two germline ends. In germline, CDR1 is KGHSH, CDR2 LQKENI.

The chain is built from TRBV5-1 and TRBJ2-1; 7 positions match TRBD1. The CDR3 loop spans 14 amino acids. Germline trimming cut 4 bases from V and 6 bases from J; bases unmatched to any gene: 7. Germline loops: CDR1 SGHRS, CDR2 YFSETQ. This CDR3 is CASSQTTGPNEQFF. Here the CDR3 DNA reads TGCGCCAGCAGCCAAACGACAGGGCCCAATGAGCAGTTCTTC.

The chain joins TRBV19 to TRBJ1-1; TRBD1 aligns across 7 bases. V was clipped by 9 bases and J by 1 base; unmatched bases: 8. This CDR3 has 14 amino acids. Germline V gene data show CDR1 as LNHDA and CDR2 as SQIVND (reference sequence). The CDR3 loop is CASLPGQWNTEAFF. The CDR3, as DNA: TGTGCCAGCCTACCGGGACAGTGGAACACTGAAGCTTTCTTT.

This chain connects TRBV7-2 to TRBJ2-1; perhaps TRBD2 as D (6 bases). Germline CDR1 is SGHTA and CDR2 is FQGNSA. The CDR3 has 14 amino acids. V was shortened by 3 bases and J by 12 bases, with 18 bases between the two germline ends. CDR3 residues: CASSFRTSPGGQFF. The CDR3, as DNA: TGTGCCAGCAGCTTTCGGACCTCCCCCGGGGGGCAGTTCTTC.

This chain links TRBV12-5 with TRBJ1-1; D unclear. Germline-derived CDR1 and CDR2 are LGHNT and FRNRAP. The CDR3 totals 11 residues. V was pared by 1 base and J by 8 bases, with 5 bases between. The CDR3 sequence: CASGLGQEAFF. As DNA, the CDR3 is TGTGCTAGTGGTTTGGGTCAAGAAGCTTTCTTT.

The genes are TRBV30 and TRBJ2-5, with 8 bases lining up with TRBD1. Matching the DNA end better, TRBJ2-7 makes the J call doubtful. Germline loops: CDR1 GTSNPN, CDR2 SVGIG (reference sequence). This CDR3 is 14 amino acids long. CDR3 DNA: TGTGCCTGGAACTCACAGGACAGGGCCCACGAGCAGTACTTC. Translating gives CAWNSQDRAHEQYF.

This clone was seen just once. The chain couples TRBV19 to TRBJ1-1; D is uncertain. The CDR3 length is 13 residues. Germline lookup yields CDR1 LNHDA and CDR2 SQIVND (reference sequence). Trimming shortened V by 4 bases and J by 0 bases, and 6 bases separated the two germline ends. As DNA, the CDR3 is TGTGCCAGTAGTAGGGGAGTGAACACTGAAGCTTTCTTT. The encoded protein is CASSRGVNTEAFF.

The CDR3 DNA follows: TGCGCCAGCGCACGGACAGGGGACACCACCGGGGAGCTGTTTTTT. Translation: CASARTGDTTGELFF. This chain joins TRBV5-1 and TRBJ2-2; 9 bases fit TRBD1. J was trimmed by 4 bases and V by 7 bases; bases with no gene match: 8. Germline V gene lookup returns CDR1 SGHRS and CDR2 YFSETQ. The CDR3 has 15 residues.

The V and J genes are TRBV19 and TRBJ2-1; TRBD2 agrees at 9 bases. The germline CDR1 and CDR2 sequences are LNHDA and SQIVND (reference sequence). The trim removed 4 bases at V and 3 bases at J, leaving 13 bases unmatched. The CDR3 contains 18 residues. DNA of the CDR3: TGTGCCAGTAGTACTAGGGTACCCCTAGCGGGACGCTACAATGAGCAGTTCTTC. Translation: CASSTRVPLAGRYNEQFF.

This chain's CDR3 is CASSHKRTGEETEAFF. CDR3 sequence (DNA): TGTGCCAGCAGCCACAAGCGGACAGGTGAGGAGACTGAAGCTTTCTTT. The chain recombines TRBV5-4 with TRBJ1-1; 7 bases agree with TRBD1. Germline-derived CDR1 and CDR2 are SGHNT and YYREEE (reference sequence). This CDR3 is built from 16 residues. V dropped 4 bases and J dropped 5; count of bases not matched to a gene: 14.